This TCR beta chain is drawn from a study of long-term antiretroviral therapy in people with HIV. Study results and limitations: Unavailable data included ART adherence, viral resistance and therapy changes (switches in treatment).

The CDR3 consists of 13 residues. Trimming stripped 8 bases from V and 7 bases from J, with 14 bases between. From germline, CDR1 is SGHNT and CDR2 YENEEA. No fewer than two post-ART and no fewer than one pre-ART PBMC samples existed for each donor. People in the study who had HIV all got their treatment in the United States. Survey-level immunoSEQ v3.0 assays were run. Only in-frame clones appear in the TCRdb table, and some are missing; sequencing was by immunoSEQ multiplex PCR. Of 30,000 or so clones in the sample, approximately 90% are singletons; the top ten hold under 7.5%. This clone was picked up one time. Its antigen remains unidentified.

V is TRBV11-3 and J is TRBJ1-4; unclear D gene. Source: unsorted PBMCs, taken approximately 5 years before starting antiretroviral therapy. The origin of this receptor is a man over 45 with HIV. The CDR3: CASPFRRGEKLFF. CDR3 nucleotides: TGTGCCAGCCCCTTCCGCCGAGGTGAAAAACTGTTTTTT.